This passage covers 18 T cell receptor beta chains from one sample sequenced in a study of T cell changes during pregnancy in multiple sclerosis. Assay: immunoSEQ multiplex PCR; the TCRdb copy retains only in-frame clones and omits some. This table has tens of thousands of clones, 85% to 95% appearing once. The material was CD4+ T cells from peripheral blood mononuclear cells, obtained before pregnancy. These receptors originate from a female donor with multiple sclerosis, enrolled in a pregnancy study.

The CDR3 protein is CASRYTSGSYEQYF. The CDR3 DNA reads TGTGCCAGCAGGTATACTAGCGGGAGTTACGAGCAGTACTTC. The chain is built from TRBV28 and TRBJ2-7, with TRBD2 identical over 11 bases. Germline V gene lookup returns CDR1 MDHEN and CDR2 SYDVKM. V shed 6 bases, J shed 4 bases, and the junction held 5 bases outside the gene matches. CDR3 length: 14 amino acids.

The chain combines TRBV5-8 with TRBJ2-3, with TRBD2 matching over 13 bases. This CDR3 has 16 residues. V gave up 0 bases and J gave up 3 bases; unmatched junction bases: 1. The V gene's germline CDR1 is SGHTS and CDR2 YDEGEE. The CDR3 loop reads CASSLGTSGSTDTQYF. CDR3 nucleotides: TGTGCCAGCAGCTTGGGGACTAGCGGGAGTACAGATACGCAGTATTTT.

The chain is built from TRBV5-4 and TRBJ2-1, with 7 bases identical to TRBD1. Per the germline V gene, CDR1 is SGHNT and CDR2 is YYREEE (reference sequence). The CDR3 sequence is 15 residues long. V lost 4 bases and J lost 9; bases outside the gene matches: 13. The CDR3 sequence is CASSRGRGRLGEQFF. CDR3 in DNA: TGTGCCAGCAGCCGGGGTAGGGGGCGCCTAGGTGAGCAGTTCTTC. The whole variable domain, filled in from reference TRBV5-4 and TRBJ2-1, reads ETGVTQSPTHLIKTRGQQVTLRCSSQSGHNTVSWYQQALGQGPQFIFQYYREEENGRGNFPPRFSGLQFPNYSSELNVNALELDDSALYLCASSRGRGRLGEQFFGPGTRLTVL.

J is TRBJ2-3 and V is TRBV9, with 13 positions matching TRBD2. In germline, CDR1 is SGDLS, CDR2 YYNGEE. This CDR3 contains 17 residues. V was pared by 3 bases and J by 7 bases, with 11 bases of the junction left unmatched. CDR3 region: CASSALGLAGVVNTQYF. The CDR3 nucleotides read TGTGCCAGCAGCGCACTAGGACTAGCGGGAGTTGTGAATACGCAGTATTTT. Full variable domain (remainder filled in from reference TRBV9 and TRBJ2-3): DSGVTQTPKHLITATGQRVTLRCSPRSGDLSVYWYQQSLDQGLQFLIQYYNGEERAKGNILERFSAQQFPDLHSELNLSSLELGDSALYFCASSALGLAGVVNTQYFGPGTRLTVL.

This chain uses TRBV7-2 with TRBJ2-3; 9 positions match TRBD2. Germline values: CDR1 SGHTA, CDR2 FQGNSA. The CDR3 runs to 15 residues. Trimming at V came to 3 bases and at J to 0 bases, leaving 1 base not matched to a gene. Here the CDR3 DNA reads TGTGCCAGCAGCTTTAGCGGGAGAAGCACAGATACGCAGTATTTT. This sequence encodes CASSFSGRSTDTQYF.

The CDR3 bases are TGTGCCAGCAGCTTCAAGAGGGTATCCGGGGAGCTGTTTTTT. It is translated as CASSFKRVSGELFF. This chain joins TRBV7-9 and TRBJ2-2; maybe TRBD2 (5 bases). Trimming took 3 bases from V and 6 from J, leaving 11 bases between them. Germline V gives CDR1 SEHNR, CDR2 FQNEAQ (reference sequence). The CDR3 contains 14 residues.

The V call is TRBV19, the J call TRBJ1-5; TRBD1 aligns across 9 bases. The CDR3 totals 15 residues. V lost 0 bases, J lost 7 bases, and 4 bases stayed unmatched. Germline V CDR1 and CDR2: LNHDA, SQIVND (reference sequence). CDR3 sequence reads: CASSIDSTGGQPQHF. The CDR3 nucleotides read TGTGCCAGTAGTATAGACTCGACAGGGGGGCAGCCCCAGCATTTT.

The V gene is TRBV7-3, the J gene TRBJ2-1; TRBD2 matches at 11 bases. Germline V lookup: CDR1 SGHTA, CDR2 FQGTGA. Trimming cost V 5 bases and J 5 bases; bases outside gene matches: 5. CDR3 length: 15 residues. CDR3 in amino acids: CASSPTGLADNEQFF. The CDR3 region has the DNA TGTGCCAGCAGCCCAACGGGACTAGCGGACAATGAGCAGTTCTTC.

The V gene is TRBV7-9, the J gene TRBJ2-1; tentatively, D is TRBD1 (6 bases). Germline values: CDR1 SEHNR, CDR2 FQNEAQ (reference sequence). The CDR3 runs 15 residues. The V end lost 1 base, the J end lost 7 bases, and 14 bases lay between the germline ends. The CDR3 coding sequence is TGTGCCAGCAGCTTAGGGGTGGCAGGGGTTAATGAGCAGTTCTTC. This codes for CASSLGVAGVNEQFF.

The chain has TRBV5-1 and TRBJ2-1; unclear D gene. Germline CDR1 and CDR2: SGHRS and YFSETQ. The CDR3 runs to 13 residues. Trimming cost V 4 bases and J 7 bases, with 12 bases left between them. In DNA, the CDR3 is TGCGCCAGCAGCCCCACGGGTGGGAATGAGCAGTTCTTC. The encoded protein is CASSPTGGNEQFF.

This chain connects TRBV19 to TRBJ1-2; 8 bases agree with TRBD1. CDR1 is LNHDA, CDR2 SQIVND, per germline (reference sequence). The ends lost 6 bases at V and 7 bases at J; junction bases unmatched: 7. The length of the CDR3 is 13 residues. CDR3 protein: CASSTGTGGGYTF. CDR3 in DNA: TGTGCCAGTAGCACCGGGACAGGTGGTGGCTACACCTTC.

The V gene is TRBV5-4, the J gene TRBJ1-1; a possible D gene is TRBD1 (5 bases). The CDR3 is 14 residues long. Trimming took off 0 bases at V and 0 bases at J, with 6 bases between the two ends. Per germline, CDR1 SGHNT and CDR2 YYREEE (reference sequence). CDR3 bases: TGTGCCAGCAGCTTGGGCAGGGTGAACACTGAAGCTTTCTTT. Amino acid sequence: CASSLGRVNTEAFF.

The chain links TRBV4-1 to TRBJ2-1, with D maybe TRBD1 (6 bases). Between the trimmed V and J ends, which lost 3 bases and 5 bases, there was a span of 11 bases. This CDR3 is built from 14 residues. In germline, CDR1 is MGHRA, CDR2 YSYEKL. The CDR3 reads CASSHPQGNNEQFF. The CDR3 region has the DNA TGCGCCAGCAGCCACCCCCAGGGGAACAATGAGCAGTTCTTC.

The chain links TRBV6-1 to TRBJ2-7; 7 bases agree with TRBD1. Germline V CDR1 and CDR2: MNHNS, SASEGT. The CDR3 has 14 amino acids. J gave up 2 bases and V 8 bases, and 9 bases lay outside the gene matches. This CDR3 is CASEKQGIPYEQYF. In DNA, the CDR3 is TGTGCCAGCGAAAAACAGGGGATTCCCTACGAGCAGTACTTC.

This chain links TRBV10-1 with TRBJ2-1, with TRBD2 matching 14 bases. The V and J ends lost 4 bases and 6 bases, in that order; junction bases with no gene match: 23. This CDR3 has 22 amino acids. Germline loops: CDR1 WNHNN, CDR2 SYGVQD (reference sequence). CDR3 amino acids: CASSGTLPGLAGECPMGNEQFF. In DNA, the CDR3 is TGCGCCAGCAGTGGGACTCTTCCGGGACTAGCGGGAGAGTGTCCCATGGGCAATGAGCAGTTCTTC.

The chain carries TRBV7-2 and TRBJ2-7; 10 bases align to TRBD1. CDR3 size: 15 residues. The J segment lost 4 bases and the V segment lost 1 base, leaving 4 bases of the junction unmatched. Per the germline V gene, CDR1 is SGHTA and CDR2 is FQGNSA. DNA for the CDR3: TGTGCCAGCAGCTTAGGAGGGACAGGGGTGTACGAGCAGTACTTC. This sequence encodes CASSLGGTGVYEQYF.

The V and J genes are TRBV4-2 and TRBJ2-3; D is ambiguous. Trimming removed 2 bases from V and 4 bases from J, with 7 bases in between. The length of the CDR3 is 13 residues. Germline-derived CDR1 and CDR2 are LGHNA and YNFKEQ. The CDR3, as DNA: TGTGCCAGCAGCCAAAATAGTCCAGATACGCAGTATTTT. Translated: CASSQNSPDTQYF.

This chain uses TRBV5-4 with TRBJ1-2, with 11 nucleotides matching TRBD1. Trimming removed 5 bases from V and 0 bases from J; junction bases left unmatched: 6. CDR3 size: 16 residues. CDR1 is SGHNT and CDR2 is YYREEE in the germline V gene (reference sequence). The CDR3 nucleotides are TGTGCCAGCAGTTCCGGACAGGGGGCGACTAACTATGGCTACACCTTC. Translated, it gives CASSSGQGATNYGYTF.